A selection of T cell receptor beta chains follows, all from one sample in a study of blood T cell repertoires in COVID-19. The table came from immunoSEQ multiplex PCR; TCRdb's copy has only in-frame clones and leaves some out. Among around 250,000 clones listed, roughly 90% were seen once. The sequencing input was peripheral blood. The receptors derive from a woman in her thirties or forties who had recovered from COVID-19. Both conserved end residues are part of each CDR3. A D gene is named only where the DNA matches it firmly. A clone size is listed for some rows: how often the clone was seen (once, few, many), or a class if it is expanded.

V	J	length	D	size	DNA	CDR3
TRBV2	TRBJ2-3	16	TRBD2	-	TGTGCCAGCAGTGGTCAGCTAGCGGGAGGCACAGATACGCAGTATTTT	CASSGQLAGGTDTQYF
TRBV5-5	TRBJ1-1	13	-	-	TGTGCCAGCACCAGTTATTTGAACACTGAAGCTTTCTTT	CASTSYLNTEAFF
TRBV7-2	TRBJ2-7	18	TRBD2	-	TGTGCCAGCAGCTTAGCGTCACTAGCGGGAGGAGGGTCCTACGAGCAGTACTTC	CASSLASLAGGGSYEQYF
TRBV15	TRBJ2-7	16	TRBD1	-	TGTGCCACCAGCAAACAAAGGACAGGGCCCTCCTACGAGCAGTACTTC	CATSKQRTGPSYEQYF
TRBV12-5	TRBJ2-2	16	TRBD2	-	TGTGCTAGTGGTTTGGGACTAGCGGGACCCACCGGGGAGCTGTTTTTT	CASGLGLAGPTGELFF
TRBV7-9	TRBJ1-2	16	TRBD1	-	TGTGCCAGCAGCGTCCGAGGACAGGGTTGGGACTATGGCTACACCTTC	CASSVRGQGWDYGYTF
TRBV19	TRBJ2-7	14	TRBD2	-	TGTGCCAGTAGTATAGGTAGCGGGAGGAACGAGCAGTACTTC	CASSIGSGRNEQYF
TRBV11-2	TRBJ2-5	14	-	-	TGTGCCAGCAGCTCAACTGTAACCCAAGAGACCCAGTACTTC	CASSSTVTQETQYF
TRBV28	TRBJ1-3	16	-	once	TGTGCCAGCAGTTTGGGGGGACGCCCAGGGGGAAACACCATATATTTT	CASSLGGRPGGNTIYF
TRBV30	TRBJ2-7	16	TRBD2	-	TGTGCCTGGAGTGTACTGGGGACTAGCGGGAGGTACGAGCAGTACTTC	CAWSVLGTSGRYEQYF
TRBV2	TRBJ1-5	15	-	-	TGTGCCAGCAGGGATCAGGGTGGTGGCAATCAGCCCCAGCATTTT	CASRDQGGGNQPQHF
TRBV12-3/TRBV12-4	TRBJ2-3	13	TRBD1	-	TGTGCCAGCAGCCCCGGACAGGCGGTTACGCAGTATTTT	CASSPGQAVTQYF
TRBV27	TRBJ2-2	16	TRBD2	-	TGTGCCAGCAGTTTGGTGGGACTAGATAACACCGGGGAGCTGTTTTTT	CASSLVGLDNTGELFF
TRBV6-6	TRBJ2-1	13	TRBD2	-	TGTGCCGCTAGCGGGACTCCCTACAATGAGCAGTTCTTC	CAASGTPYNEQFF
TRBV30	TRBJ2-7	11	-	-	TGTGCCTGGAGTACATCCTACGAGCAGTACTTC	CAWSTSYEQYF
TRBV12-3/TRBV12-4	TRBJ2-1	13	-	-	TGTGCCAGCAGCACAAATCTTTACAATGAGCAGTTCTTC	CASSTNLYNEQFF
TRBV5-6	TRBJ2-7	14	-	-	TGTGCCAGCAGCTTGGGAGGGGGTTGGGTCGAGCAGTACTTC	CASSLGGGWVEQYF
TRBV21-1	TRBJ2-3	14	-	-	TGTGCCAGCAGCAAACTGAGCCCCGCAGATACGCAGTATTTT	CASSKLSPADTQYF
TRBV19	TRBJ2-7	12	TRBD2	-	TGTGCCACCGGGACTAGACGGATGGAGCAGTACTTC	CATGTRRMEQYF
TRBV5-1	TRBJ1-2	16	TRBD1	few	TGCGCCAGCAGCTTGGGACAGGGATCTGTTGTTCATGGCTACACCTTC	CASSLGQGSVVHGYTF
TRBV5-1	TRBJ2-5	15	TRBD2	-	TGCGCCAGCAGCCTTGGGACTAGCGGGACGGAGACCCAGTACTTC	CASSLGTSGTETQYF
TRBV27	TRBJ2-3	16	TRBD2	-	TGTGCCAGCATTAACTTAGCGGGAGGACTGTCAGATACGCAGTATTTT	CASINLAGGLSDTQYF
TRBV18	TRBJ2-3	16	-	-	TGTGCCAGCTCACCACCGAACAGGGGGGGTGGCAATACGCAGTATTTT	CASSPPNRGGGNTQYF
TRBV7-9	TRBJ2-1	17	-	-	TGTGCCAGCAGCCCCCTATACACAGAGAGCTCCTACAATGAGCAGTTCTTC	CASSPLYTESSYNEQFF
TRBV18	TRBJ1-6	16	-	-	TGTGCCAGCTCACCAGATACTAGTCGGCCGATTTCACCCCTCCACTTT	CASSPDTSRPISPLHF
TRBV19	TRBJ2-3	18	TRBD2	-	TGTGCCAGTAGTATAGATTCCCCACTAGCGGGAGGCACAGATACGCAGTATTTT	CASSIDSPLAGGTDTQYF
TRBV6-2/TRBV6-3	TRBJ2-5	15	-	-	TGTGCCAGCAGTACGGAGGGCCTCGGGTGGGGGACCCAGTACTTC	CASSTEGLGWGTQYF
TRBV7-6	TRBJ2-3	17	TRBD2	-	TGTGCCAGCAGCCCCTCCTTAGCGGGAGGGGGTACAGATACGCAGTATTTT	CASSPSLAGGGTDTQYF
TRBV27	TRBJ1-6	14	-	-	TGTGCCAGCAGATGGGGGGAGTCGGGTTCACCCCTCCACTTT	CASRWGESGSPLHF
TRBV7-3	TRBJ2-1	15	TRBD2	-	TGTGCCAGCAGCCTTGGACTAGCGGGAGGTAATGAGCAGTTCTTC	CASSLGLAGGNEQFF
TRBV7-9	TRBJ2-7	17	TRBD2	-	TGTGCCAGCAGCTTATCTACTAGCGGTCGGAGGGGGGACGAGCAGTACTTC	CASSLSTSGRRGDEQYF
TRBV7-3	TRBJ2-7	15	-	-	TGTGCCAGCAGCTTAAGGGACTCTCCTGGCTACGAGCAGTACTTC	CASSLRDSPGYEQYF
TRBV9	TRBJ1-1	15	-	-	TGTGCCAGCAGCGTAGCCGGTCGGGGGGACGCTGAAGCTTTCTTT	CASSVAGRGDAEAFF
TRBV28	TRBJ2-3	15	-	-	TGTGCCAGCAGCCCCCCGGGGTCTAGCACAGATACGCAGTATTTT	CASSPPGSSTDTQYF
TRBV4-1	TRBJ2-1	15	TRBD2	-	TGCGCCAGCAGCCGTCTAGCGGGAGGTATGGATGAGCAGTTCTTC	CASSRLAGGMDEQFF
TRBV29-1	TRBJ1-4	14	-	-	TGCAGCGTTGAAGTCCCGGGGGCTAATGAAAAACTGTTTTTT	CSVEVPGANEKLFF
TRBV5-4	TRBJ2-1	13	-	-	TGTGCCAGCAGCTTGGGGACTATTTATGAGCAGTTCTTC	CASSLGTIYEQFF
TRBV2	TRBJ2-5	11	-	-	TGTGCCGTGAGCAACCAAGAGACCCAGTACTTC	CAVSNQETQYF
TRBV7-2	TRBJ2-3	14	TRBD1	few	TGTGCCAGCAGCTTAGGAATCTCAGGGGGTACGCAGTATTTT	CASSLGISGGTQYF
TRBV2	TRBJ2-1	13	TRBD2	-	TGTGCCAGCATACTAGCGGGGTACAATGAGCAGTTCTTC	CASILAGYNEQFF
TRBV6-1	TRBJ2-3	17	-	-	TGTGCCAGCAGTGAAGCGGCCTCTCTCGGGTCCACAGATACGCAGTATTTT	CASSEAASLGSTDTQYF
TRBV30	TRBJ1-1	14	TRBD1	-	TGTGCCTGGAGTGCGGGGACAGGGGGCACTGAAGCTTTCTTT	CAWSAGTGGTEAFF
TRBV10-1	TRBJ1-2	15	TRBD1	-	TGCGCCAGCACCGGGACAGGGATGGGAGACTATGGCTACACCTTC	CASTGTGMGDYGYTF
TRBV6-1	TRBJ2-2	17	TRBD2	once	TGTGCCAGCAGTGAAGCGTTTGGGACTAGCGGCACCGGGGAGCTGTTTTTT	CASSEAFGTSGTGELFF
TRBV10-3	TRBJ2-3	16	TRBD1	-	TGTGCCATCAGTACCAGGGGGACGGTTAACACAGATACGCAGTATTTT	CAISTRGTVNTDTQYF
TRBV7-8	TRBJ2-1	14	-	-	TGTGCCAGCAGCCCCATGGGGGGTATCGATGAGCAGTTCTTC	CASSPMGGIDEQFF
TRBV3-1/TRBV3-2	TRBJ1-1	14	-	-	TGTGCCAGCAGCCCCTCGACAGGGAACACTGAAGCTTTCTTT	CASSPSTGNTEAFF
TRBV3-1/TRBV3-2	TRBJ2-3	16	TRBD2	-	TGTGCCAGCAGCCAAGGGCGATTAGCGGGATTTGGTACGCAGTATTTT	CASSQGRLAGFGTQYF
TRBV7-9	TRBJ2-1	14	-	-	TGTGCCAGCAGCTCCCCCCTCCCCTACAATGAGCAGTTCTTC	CASSSPLPYNEQFF
TRBV28	TRBJ2-3	16	-	-	TGTGCCAGCAGTTTTTTGGCTGGTAAGGAGAGAGATACGCAGTATTTT	CASSFLAGKERDTQYF
TRBV10-3	TRBJ2-2	18	-	-	TGTGCCATCAGTGAAGGGGGACAGCGGGAGCAAGACACCGGGGAGCTGTTTTTT	CAISEGGQREQDTGELFF